The rows below give T cell receptor beta chains drawn from one sample of a study of T cells in Graves' hyperthyroidism and ophthalmopathy. MiXCR, applied by TCRdb to the multiplex PCR reads, yields one record per CDR3 protein. The profile shows some 380,000 distinct CDR3 sequences, approximately 12% of them singletons. The specimen sequenced was blood. These TCRs come from a man aged 30 to 39 with Graves' hyperthyroidism that later progressed to Graves' ophthalmopathy. Both conserved end residues are part of each CDR3. Fields, in order: CDR3 length, V gene, J gene, clone size, D gene, CDR3 protein, CDR3 DNA. The D gene is left open where the match is weak. The size field is filled for only some rows; it gives once, few, many or a size class.

CDR3 length: 14
V gene: TRBV6-2/TRBV6-3
J gene: TRBJ2-7
clone size: many
D gene: -
CDR3 protein: CASSPNLPSYEQYF
CDR3 DNA: TGTGCCAGCAGTCCCAACTTACCTTCCTACGAGCAGTACTTC

CDR3 length: 15
V gene: TRBV7-9
J gene: TRBJ2-7
clone size: many
D gene: -
CDR3 protein: CASSLAQGASYEQYF
CDR3 DNA: TGTGCCAGCAGTTTAGCTCAAGGGGCCTCCTACGAGCAGTACTTC

CDR3 length: 13
V gene: TRBV28
J gene: TRBJ1-1
clone size: many
D gene: -
CDR3 protein: CASSLLVNGKAFF
CDR3 DNA: TGTGCCAGCAGTTTACTTGTGAACGGGAAAGCTTTCTTT

CDR3 length: 16
V gene: TRBV7-2
J gene: TRBJ2-7
clone size: many
D gene: TRBD1
CDR3 protein: CASSLALGTGGYEQYF
CDR3 DNA: TGTGCCAGCAGCTTAGCCCTGGGGACAGGGGGATACGAGCAGTACTTC

CDR3 length: 15
V gene: TRBV20-1
J gene: TRBJ1-6
clone size: many
D gene: TRBD1
CDR3 protein: CSASSGDRDNSPLHF
CDR3 DNA: TGCAGTGCTAGTAGTGGGGACAGGGATAACTCACCCCTCCACTTT

CDR3 length: 15
V gene: TRBV28
J gene: TRBJ2-5
clone size: -
D gene: TRBD2
CDR3 protein: CASSYLAGLAGPGDF
CDR3 DNA: TGTGCCAGCAGTTATCTCGCGGGACTAGCGGGCCCCGGAGACTTC

CDR3 length: 16
V gene: TRBV2
J gene: TRBJ2-2
clone size: many
D gene: TRBD1
CDR3 protein: CASSNPGQGGTGELFF
CDR3 DNA: TGTGCCAGCAGTAACCCGGGACAGGGCGGGACCGGGGAGCTGTTTTTT

CDR3 length: 14
V gene: TRBV12-3/TRBV12-4
J gene: TRBJ2-7
clone size: -
D gene: -
CDR3 protein: CASSFRHGTLEQYF
CDR3 DNA: TGTGCCAGCAGTTTTCGGCACGGGACCCTCGAGCAGTACTTC

CDR3 length: 17
V gene: TRBV2
J gene: TRBJ1-1
clone size: many
D gene: TRBD1
CDR3 protein: CASRSTSGTGVNTEAFF
CDR3 DNA: TGTGCCAGCAGGTCAACTTCCGGGACAGGGGTTAACACTGAAGCTTTCTTT

CDR3 length: 13
V gene: TRBV7-3
J gene: TRBJ2-2
clone size: many
D gene: -
CDR3 protein: CASSPPVPGELFF
CDR3 DNA: TGTGCCAGCAGCCCCCCCGTTCCCGGGGAGCTGTTTTTT

CDR3 length: 15
V gene: TRBV4-1
J gene: TRBJ1-2
clone size: -
D gene: TRBD1
CDR3 protein: CASSLSDRADYGYTF
CDR3 DNA: TGCGCCAGCAGCCTGAGTGACAGGGCCGACTATGGCTACACCTTC

CDR3 length: 13
V gene: TRBV11-2
J gene: TRBJ2-1
clone size: many
D gene: -
CDR3 protein: CASSSNSGYEQFF
CDR3 DNA: TGTGCCAGCAGCTCAAATTCAGGGTATGAGCAGTTCTTC

CDR3 length: 12
V gene: TRBV20-1
J gene: TRBJ1-3
clone size: few
D gene: -
CDR3 protein: CSAWGSGNTIYF
CDR3 DNA: TGCAGCGCGTGGGGCTCTGGAAACACCATATATTTT

CDR3 length: 15
V gene: TRBV5-1
J gene: TRBJ2-2
clone size: many
D gene: -
CDR3 protein: CASSLRLQSAGELFF
CDR3 DNA: TGCGCCAGCAGCTTGCGCCTACAGTCCGCCGGGGAGCTGTTTTTT

CDR3 length: 14
V gene: TRBV9
J gene: TRBJ1-1
clone size: -
D gene: -
CDR3 protein: CASIVEVGNTEAFF
CDR3 DNA: TGCGCCAGCATTGTCGAAGTTGGGAACACTGAAGCTTTCTTT

CDR3 length: 14
V gene: TRBV9
J gene: TRBJ1-2
clone size: -
D gene: TRBD1
CDR3 protein: CASSVRGQGGGYTF
CDR3 DNA: TGTGCCAGCAGCGTAAGGGGACAGGGCGGTGGCTACACCTTC

CDR3 length: 15
V gene: TRBV4-1
J gene: TRBJ2-5
clone size: -
D gene: TRBD1
CDR3 protein: CASSQGDRGIETQYF
CDR3 DNA: TGCGCCAGCAGCCAAGGTGACAGGGGGATCGAGACCCAGTACTTC

CDR3 length: 16
V gene: TRBV7-9
J gene: TRBJ2-1
clone size: -
D gene: TRBD2
CDR3 protein: CASSLERASGNNEQFF
CDR3 DNA: TGTGCCAGCAGCTTAGAGCGAGCTAGCGGTAACAATGAGCAGTTCTTC

CDR3 length: 17
V gene: TRBV30
J gene: TRBJ2-1
clone size: many
D gene: -
CDR3 protein: CAWSGEGAAFPYNEQFF
CDR3 DNA: TGTGCCTGGAGTGGGGAGGGGGCCGCTTTCCCTTACAATGAGCAGTTCTTC

CDR3 length: 13
V gene: TRBV12-3/TRBV12-4
J gene: TRBJ2-2
clone size: many
D gene: -
CDR3 protein: CASRGWGTGELFF
CDR3 DNA: TGTGCCAGCAGGGGGTGGGGCACCGGGGAGCTGTTTTTT

CDR3 length: 14
V gene: TRBV7-9
J gene: TRBJ2-5
clone size: few
D gene: -
CDR3 protein: CASRPRDNQETQYF
CDR3 DNA: TGTGCCAGCAGACCCAGGGACAACCAAGAGACCCAGTACTTC

CDR3 length: 16
V gene: TRBV6-1
J gene: TRBJ1-5
clone size: many
D gene: TRBD1
CDR3 protein: CASSPRRQGRNQPQHF
CDR3 DNA: TGTGCCAGCAGCCCCCGTCGACAGGGTCGCAATCAGCCCCAGCATTTT

CDR3 length: 16
V gene: TRBV5-1
J gene: TRBJ2-2
clone size: -
D gene: TRBD1
CDR3 protein: CASSLEIDRDTGELFF
CDR3 DNA: TGCGCCAGCAGCTTGGAAATCGACAGGGACACCGGGGAGCTGTTTTTT

CDR3 length: 14
V gene: TRBV29-1
J gene: TRBJ2-5
clone size: -
D gene: -
CDR3 protein: CSVGGAGSRETQYF
CDR3 DNA: TGCAGCGTTGGCGGGGCGGGCAGTCGGGAGACCCAGTACTTC

CDR3 length: 14
V gene: TRBV20-1
J gene: TRBJ2-7
clone size: many
D gene: -
CDR3 protein: CSARDLTGNSEQYF
CDR3 DNA: TGCAGTGCTAGAGATTTAACAGGGAATAGCGAGCAGTACTTC

CDR3 length: 14
V gene: TRBV28
J gene: TRBJ2-1
clone size: many
D gene: TRBD1
CDR3 protein: CASSYGTGGNEQFF
CDR3 DNA: TGTGCCAGCAGTTACGGGACAGGGGGCAATGAGCAGTTCTTC

CDR3 length: 13
V gene: TRBV7-9
J gene: TRBJ2-3
clone size: many
D gene: -
CDR3 protein: CASSFRGSDTQYF
CDR3 DNA: TGTGCCAGCAGCTTCAGAGGTTCGGATACGCAGTATTTT

CDR3 length: 13
V gene: TRBV12-3/TRBV12-4
J gene: TRBJ2-3
clone size: few
D gene: TRBD1
CDR3 protein: CVSKQGATDTQYF
CDR3 DNA: TGTGTCAGCAAGCAGGGGGCCACAGATACGCAGTATTTT